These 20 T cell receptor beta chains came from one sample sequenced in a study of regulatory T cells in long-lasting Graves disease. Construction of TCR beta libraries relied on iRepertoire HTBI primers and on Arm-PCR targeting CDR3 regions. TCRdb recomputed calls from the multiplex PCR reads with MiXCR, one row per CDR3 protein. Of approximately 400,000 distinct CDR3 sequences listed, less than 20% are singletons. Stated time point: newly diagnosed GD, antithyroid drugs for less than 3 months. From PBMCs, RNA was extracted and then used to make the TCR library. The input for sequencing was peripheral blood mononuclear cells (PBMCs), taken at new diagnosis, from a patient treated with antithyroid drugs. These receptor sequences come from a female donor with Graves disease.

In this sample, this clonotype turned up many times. CDR3 DNA: TGTGCCAGCAGCGTAGCTGGGGGGGCGTATACTGAAGCTTTCTTT. It translates to CASSVAGGAYTEAFF. V gene TRBV9 combines with J gene TRBJ1-1; D possibly corresponds to TRBD1 (6 bases). With 0 bases removed from V and 5 bases from J, the gap between germline ends came to 14 bases. The CDR3 spans 15 residues. CDR1 is SGDLS, CDR2 YYNGEE, per germline.

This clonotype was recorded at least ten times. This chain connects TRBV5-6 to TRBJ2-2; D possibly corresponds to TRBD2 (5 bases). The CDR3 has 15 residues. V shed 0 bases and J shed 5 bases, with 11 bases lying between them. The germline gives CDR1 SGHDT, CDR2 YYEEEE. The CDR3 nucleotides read TGTGCCAGCAGCTTGGGAGGGATGGAGACCGGGGAGCTGTTTTTT. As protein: CASSLGGMETGELFF.

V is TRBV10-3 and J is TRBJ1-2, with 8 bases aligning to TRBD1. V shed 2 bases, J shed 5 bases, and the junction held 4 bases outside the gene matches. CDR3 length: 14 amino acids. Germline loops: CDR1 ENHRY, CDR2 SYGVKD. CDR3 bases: TGTGCCATCAGTGAGGGACAGGGAAAATATGGCTACACCTTC. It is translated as CAISEGQGKYGYTF.

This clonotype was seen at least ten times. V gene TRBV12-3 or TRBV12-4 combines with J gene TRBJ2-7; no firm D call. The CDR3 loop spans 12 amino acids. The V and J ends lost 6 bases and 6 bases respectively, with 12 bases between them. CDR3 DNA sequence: TGTGCCAGCAGCATATTGGTTGGCGAGCAGTACTTC. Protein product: CASSILVGEQYF.

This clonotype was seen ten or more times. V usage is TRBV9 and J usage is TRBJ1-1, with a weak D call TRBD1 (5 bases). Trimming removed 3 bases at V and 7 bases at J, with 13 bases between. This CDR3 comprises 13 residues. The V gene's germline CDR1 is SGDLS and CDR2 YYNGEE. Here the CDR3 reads CASSAAGHLEAFF. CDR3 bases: TGTGCCAGCAGCGCCGCGGGGCACCTTGAAGCTTTCTTT.

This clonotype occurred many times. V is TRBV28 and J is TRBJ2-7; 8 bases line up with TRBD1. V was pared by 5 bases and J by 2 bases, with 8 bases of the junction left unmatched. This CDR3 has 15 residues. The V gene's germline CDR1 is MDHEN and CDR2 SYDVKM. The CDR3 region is CASSRTGPYTYEQYF. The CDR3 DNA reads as TGTGCCAGCAGTCGGACAGGGCCGTATACCTACGAGCAGTACTTC.

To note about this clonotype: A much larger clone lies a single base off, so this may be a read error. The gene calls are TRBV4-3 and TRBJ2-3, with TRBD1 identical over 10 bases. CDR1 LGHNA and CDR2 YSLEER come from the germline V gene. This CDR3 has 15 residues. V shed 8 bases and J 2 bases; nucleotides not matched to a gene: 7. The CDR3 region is CASGRGTGVTDTQYF. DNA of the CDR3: TGCGCCAGCGGCCGCGGGACAGGGGTCACAGATACGCAGTATTTT.

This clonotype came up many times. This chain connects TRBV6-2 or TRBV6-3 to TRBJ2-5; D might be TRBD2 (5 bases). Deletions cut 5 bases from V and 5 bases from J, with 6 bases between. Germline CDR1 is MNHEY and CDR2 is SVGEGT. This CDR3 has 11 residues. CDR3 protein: CASSVAETQYF. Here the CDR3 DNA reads TGTGCCAGCAGTGTAGCGGAGACCCAGTACTTC.

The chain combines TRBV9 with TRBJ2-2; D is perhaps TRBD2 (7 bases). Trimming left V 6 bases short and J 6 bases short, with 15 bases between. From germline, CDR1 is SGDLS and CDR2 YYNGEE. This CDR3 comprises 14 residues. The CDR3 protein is CASNFGGLAGELFF. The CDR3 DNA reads TGTGCCAGCAATTTCGGGGGGCTGGCCGGGGAGCTGTTTTTT.

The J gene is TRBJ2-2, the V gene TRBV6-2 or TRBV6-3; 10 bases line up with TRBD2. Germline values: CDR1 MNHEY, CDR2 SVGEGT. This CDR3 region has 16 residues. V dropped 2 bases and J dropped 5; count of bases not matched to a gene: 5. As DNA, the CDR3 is TGTGCCAGCAGTTACGCGCTAGCGGGAGTGACCGGGGAGCTGTTTTTT. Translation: CASSYALAGVTGELFF.

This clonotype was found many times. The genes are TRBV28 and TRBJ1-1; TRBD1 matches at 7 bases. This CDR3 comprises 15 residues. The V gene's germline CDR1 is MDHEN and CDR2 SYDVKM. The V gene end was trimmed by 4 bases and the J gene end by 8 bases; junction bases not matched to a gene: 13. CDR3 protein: CASSSQRTGTVEAFF. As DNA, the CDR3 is TGTGCCAGCAGTTCCCAAAGAACAGGGACAGTAGAAGCTTTCTTT.

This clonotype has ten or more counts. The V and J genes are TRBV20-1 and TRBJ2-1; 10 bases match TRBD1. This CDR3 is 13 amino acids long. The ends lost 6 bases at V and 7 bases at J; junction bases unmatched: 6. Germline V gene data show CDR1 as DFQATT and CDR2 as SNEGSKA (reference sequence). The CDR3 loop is CSATGTGVNEQFF. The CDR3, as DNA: TGCAGTGCGACCGGGACAGGGGTAAATGAGCAGTTCTTC.

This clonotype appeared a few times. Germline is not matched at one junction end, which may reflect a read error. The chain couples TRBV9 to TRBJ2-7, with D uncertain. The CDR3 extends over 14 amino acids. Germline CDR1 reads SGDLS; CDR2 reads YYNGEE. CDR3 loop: CASSDRQSSYEQHF. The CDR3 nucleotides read TGTGCCAGCAGCGACCGACAAAGCTCCTACGAGCAGCACTTC.

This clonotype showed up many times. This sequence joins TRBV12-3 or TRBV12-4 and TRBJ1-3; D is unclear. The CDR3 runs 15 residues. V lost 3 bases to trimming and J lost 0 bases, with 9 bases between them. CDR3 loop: CASSLAGVSGNTIYF. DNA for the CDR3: TGTGCCAGCAGTTTGGCCGGAGTCTCTGGAAACACCATATATTTT.

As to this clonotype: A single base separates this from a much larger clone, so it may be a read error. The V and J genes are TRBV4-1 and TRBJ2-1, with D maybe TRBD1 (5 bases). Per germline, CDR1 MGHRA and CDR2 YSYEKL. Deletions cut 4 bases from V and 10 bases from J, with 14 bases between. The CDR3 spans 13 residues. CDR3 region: CASSPVRDYEQFF. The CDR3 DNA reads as TGCGCCAGCAGCCCGGTCAGGGATTACGAGCAGTTCTTC.

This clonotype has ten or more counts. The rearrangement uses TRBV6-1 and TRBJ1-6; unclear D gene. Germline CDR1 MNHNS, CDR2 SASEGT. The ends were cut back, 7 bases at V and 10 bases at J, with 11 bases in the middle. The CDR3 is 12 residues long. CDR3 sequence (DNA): TGTGCCAGCAAAGTAGTCGACTCACCCCTCCACTTT. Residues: CASKVVDSPLHF.

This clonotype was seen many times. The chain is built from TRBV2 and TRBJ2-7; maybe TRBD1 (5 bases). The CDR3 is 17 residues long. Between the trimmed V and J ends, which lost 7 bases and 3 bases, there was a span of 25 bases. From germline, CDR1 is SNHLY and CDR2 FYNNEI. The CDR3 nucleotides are TGTGCCAGCACTATGTCCCGAGTTCCTAAGGGGAACTACGAGCAGTACTTC. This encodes CASTMSRVPKGNYEQYF.

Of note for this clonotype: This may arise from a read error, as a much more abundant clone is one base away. The CDR3 nucleotides read TGTGCCGGCAGCCCGGGCTTTCTTGGAGTCCTGGACAATGAGCAGTTCTTC. Translated: CAGSPGFLGVLDNEQFF. The chain couples TRBV13 to TRBJ2-1; D call uncertain. The CDR3 contains 17 residues. The germline V gene encodes CDR1 PRHDT and CDR2 FYEKMQ (reference sequence).

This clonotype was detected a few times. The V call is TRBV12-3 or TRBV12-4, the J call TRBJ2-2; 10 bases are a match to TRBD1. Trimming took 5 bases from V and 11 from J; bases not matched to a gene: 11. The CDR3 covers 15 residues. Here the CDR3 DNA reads TGTGCCAGCAGTCCTACCGGACAGGGGGGGCGTGAGCTGTTTTTT. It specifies CASSPTGQGGRELFF.

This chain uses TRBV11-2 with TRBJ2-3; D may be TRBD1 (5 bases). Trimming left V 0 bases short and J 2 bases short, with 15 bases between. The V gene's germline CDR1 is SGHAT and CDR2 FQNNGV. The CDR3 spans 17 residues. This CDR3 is CASSLDPPGLNTDTQYF. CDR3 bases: TGTGCCAGCAGCTTAGATCCGCCAGGGCTTAACACAGATACGCAGTATTTT.